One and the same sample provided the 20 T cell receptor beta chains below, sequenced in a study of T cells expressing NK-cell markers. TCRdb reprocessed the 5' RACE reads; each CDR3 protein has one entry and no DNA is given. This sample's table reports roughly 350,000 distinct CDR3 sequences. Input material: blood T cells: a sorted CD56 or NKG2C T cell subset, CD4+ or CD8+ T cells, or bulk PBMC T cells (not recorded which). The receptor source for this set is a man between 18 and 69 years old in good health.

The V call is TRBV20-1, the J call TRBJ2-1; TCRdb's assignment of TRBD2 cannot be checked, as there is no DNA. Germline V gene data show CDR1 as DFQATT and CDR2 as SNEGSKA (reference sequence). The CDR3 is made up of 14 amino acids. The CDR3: CSASLRGGVNEQFF.

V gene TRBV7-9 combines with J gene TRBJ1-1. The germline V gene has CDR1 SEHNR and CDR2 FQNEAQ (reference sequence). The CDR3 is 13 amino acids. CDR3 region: CASSSYTGLGAFF.

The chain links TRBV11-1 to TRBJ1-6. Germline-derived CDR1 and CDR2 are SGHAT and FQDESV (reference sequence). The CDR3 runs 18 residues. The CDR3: CASSLGGGSSSYNSPLHF.

CDR3 sequence reads: CASRTWVTSGAGEQFF. This rearrangement joins TRBV2 to TRBJ2-1; the TCRdb D gene call, TRBD2, has no DNA to confirm it. This CDR3 contains 16 residues. Germline loops: CDR1 SNHLY, CDR2 FYNNEI.

CDR3 amino acids: CASSYSSGTPLREQYF. J is TRBJ2-7 and V is TRBV6-5; TCRdb's assignment of TRBD1 cannot be checked, as there is no DNA. The CDR3 is 16 amino acids. From germline, CDR1 is MNHEY and CDR2 SVGAGI.

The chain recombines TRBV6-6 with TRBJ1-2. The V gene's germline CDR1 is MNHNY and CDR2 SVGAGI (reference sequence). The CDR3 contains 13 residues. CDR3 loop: CASSYSIGDGYTF.

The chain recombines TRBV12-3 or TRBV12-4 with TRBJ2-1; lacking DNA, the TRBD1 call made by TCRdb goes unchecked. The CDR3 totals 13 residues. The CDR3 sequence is CASTSGTPHEQFF.

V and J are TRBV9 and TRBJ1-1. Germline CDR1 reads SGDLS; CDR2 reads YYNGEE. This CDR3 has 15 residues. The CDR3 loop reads CASSVVPGLNTEAFF.

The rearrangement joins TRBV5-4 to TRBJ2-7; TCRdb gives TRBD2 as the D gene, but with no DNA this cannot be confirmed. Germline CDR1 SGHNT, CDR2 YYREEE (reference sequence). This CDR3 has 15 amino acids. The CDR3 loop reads CASSFGIAGVYEQYF.

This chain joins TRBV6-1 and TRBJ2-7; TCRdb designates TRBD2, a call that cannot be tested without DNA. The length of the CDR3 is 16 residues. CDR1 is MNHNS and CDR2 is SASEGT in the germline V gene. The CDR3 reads CAGPLAGGPSSYEQYF.

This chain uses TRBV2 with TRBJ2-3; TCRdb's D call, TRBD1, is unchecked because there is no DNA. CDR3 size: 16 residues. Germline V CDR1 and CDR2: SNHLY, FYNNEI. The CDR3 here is CASSDPGNWYTDTQYF.

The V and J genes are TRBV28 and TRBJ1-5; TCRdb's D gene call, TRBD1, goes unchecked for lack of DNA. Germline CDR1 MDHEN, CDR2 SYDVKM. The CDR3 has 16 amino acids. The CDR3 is CATKLGTAYSNQPQHF.

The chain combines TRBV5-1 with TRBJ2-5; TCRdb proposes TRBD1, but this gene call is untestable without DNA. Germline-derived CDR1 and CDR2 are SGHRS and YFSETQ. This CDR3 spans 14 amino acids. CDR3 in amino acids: CASSLLEGGETQYF. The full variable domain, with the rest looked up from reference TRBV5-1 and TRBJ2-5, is KAGVTQTPRYLIKTRGQQVTLSCSPISGHRSVSWYQQTPGQGLQFLFEYFSETQRNKGNFPGRFSGRQFSNSRSEMNVSTLELGDSALYLCASSLLEGGETQYFGPGTRLLVL.

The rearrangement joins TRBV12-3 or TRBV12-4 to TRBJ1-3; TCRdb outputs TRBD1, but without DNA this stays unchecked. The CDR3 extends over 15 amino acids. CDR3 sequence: CASSFRQGGGNTIYF.

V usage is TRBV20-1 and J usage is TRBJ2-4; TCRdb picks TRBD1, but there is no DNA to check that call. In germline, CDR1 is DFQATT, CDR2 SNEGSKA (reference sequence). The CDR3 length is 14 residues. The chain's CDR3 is CSARDRGRGDIQYF.

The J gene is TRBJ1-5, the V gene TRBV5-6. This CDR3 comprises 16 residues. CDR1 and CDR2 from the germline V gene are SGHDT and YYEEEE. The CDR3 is CASSEYYRADNQPQHF.

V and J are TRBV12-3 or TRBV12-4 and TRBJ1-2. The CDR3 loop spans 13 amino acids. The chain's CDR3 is CASSPRTADGYTF.

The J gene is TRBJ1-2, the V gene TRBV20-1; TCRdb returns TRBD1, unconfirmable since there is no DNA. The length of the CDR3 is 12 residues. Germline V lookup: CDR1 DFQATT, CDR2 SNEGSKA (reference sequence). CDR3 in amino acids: CSALQGRGNYTF.

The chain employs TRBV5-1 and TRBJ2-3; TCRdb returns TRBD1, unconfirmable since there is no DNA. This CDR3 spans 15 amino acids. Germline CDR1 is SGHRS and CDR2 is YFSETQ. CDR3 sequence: CASSFRGTPTDTQYF.

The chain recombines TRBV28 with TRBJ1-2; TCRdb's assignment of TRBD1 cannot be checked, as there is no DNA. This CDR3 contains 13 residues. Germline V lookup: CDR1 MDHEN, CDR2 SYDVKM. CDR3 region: CASLTGSYQAYTF.